These 21 T cell receptor beta chains were all obtained from the same sample, sequenced in a study of radiation and T cells in renal cell carcinoma. Libraries were prepared by immunoSEQ multiplex PCR; TCRdb keeps only in-frame clonotypes and omits some of them. The table has about 22,000 clones, over 70% seen once. Time point: baseline pretreatment blood. Treatment of the sample: 15 Gy SBRT to primary tumor, nephrectomy 4 weeks later. The sample was blood, taken from a patient whose treatment included radiotherapy and nephrectomy. These receptors were obtained from a man aged 55-75 years with renal cell carcinoma.

This clone has just one count. This chain uses TRBV6-5 with TRBJ1-1, with 8 bases lining up with TRBD1. Germline assignment: CDR1 MNHEY and CDR2 SVGAGI. V lost 5 bases and J lost 7; bases outside the gene matches: 9. There are 14 residues in the CDR3. The CDR3 bases are TGTGCCAGCAGTACCCAGGGGGCTAAACTTGAAGCTTTCTTT. Residues: CASSTQGAKLEAFF.

V usage is TRBV2 and J usage is TRBJ2-5; D remains unclear. This CDR3 is built from 12 residues. V lost 6 bases to trimming and J lost 3 bases, with 8 bases between them. The germline V gene encodes CDR1 SNHLY and CDR2 FYNNEI. In DNA form, the CDR3 reads TGTGCCAGCAGCTGGACCGAAGAGACCCAGTACTTC. This codes for CASSWTEETQYF.

There are a few counts of this clone. V and J are TRBV4-1 and TRBJ1-1, with D possibly being TRBD1 (5 bases). The germline V and J ends were trimmed by 8 bases and 0 bases, with 16 bases remaining between them. Germline V gives CDR1 MGHRA, CDR2 YSYEKL. This CDR3 has 15 amino acids. The CDR3 protein is CASGWGRAVNTEAFF. CDR3 in DNA: TGCGCCAGCGGATGGGGACGGGCTGTGAACACTGAAGCTTTCTTT.

This clone was recorded a few times. The V call is TRBV2, the J call TRBJ2-7, with D perhaps TRBD2 (6 bases). The V gene lost 3 bases and the J gene lost 3 bases, with 9 bases spanning the gap. Germline lookup yields CDR1 SNHLY and CDR2 FYNNEI. The CDR3 covers 13 residues. DNA for the CDR3: TGTGCCAGCAGTGACGTGGGGGGCTACGAGCAGTACTTC. Translation: CASSDVGGYEQYF. Looking up the rest from reference TRBV2 and TRBJ2-7 gives the full variable domain: EPEVTQTPSHQVTQMGQEVILRCVPISNHLYFYWYRQILGQKVEFLVSFYNNEISEKSEIFDDQFSVERPDGSNFTLKIRSTKLEDSAMYFCASSDVGGYEQYFGPGTRLTVT.

The chain has TRBV6-5 and TRBJ2-5; 9 bases agree with TRBD1. After removal of 4 bases from V and 1 base from J, the junction contained 4 bases not matched to a gene. The CDR3 extends over 15 amino acids. Germline values: CDR1 MNHEY, CDR2 SVGAGI. The CDR3 sequence: CASSWGTGLQETQYF. The CDR3 bases are TGTGCCAGCAGTTGGGGGACAGGGCTCCAAGAGACCCAGTACTTC.

This chain uses TRBV7-9 with TRBJ2-5; D gene ambiguous. This CDR3 contains 13 residues. Trimming removed 6 bases from V and 4 bases from J, with 12 bases in between. Germline V lookup: CDR1 SEHNR, CDR2 FQNEAQ (reference sequence). Written as DNA, the CDR3 is TGTGCCAGCAGGACGGGTGCTGGAGAGACCCAGTACTTC. This sequence encodes CASRTGAGETQYF.

The chain links TRBV5-1 to TRBJ1-1; D might be TRBD1 (5 bases). V was trimmed by 4 bases and J by 5 bases, leaving 18 bases between them. The CDR3 is made up of 15 amino acids. Germline V lookup: CDR1 SGHRS, CDR2 YFSETQ. The CDR3 DNA reads as TGCGCCAGCAGCCGCATCCTGGGGGGACGGACTGAAGCTTTCTTT. As protein: CASSRILGGRTEAFF.

The chain is built from TRBV15 and TRBJ2-1; TRBD2 agrees at 15 bases. The CDR3 consists of 19 residues. After removal of 0 bases from V and 3 bases from J, the junction contained 6 bases not matched to a gene. The germline V gene encodes CDR1 LNHNV and CDR2 YYDKDF (reference sequence). Here the CDR3 reads CATSREPGTSGRIYNEQFF. DNA of the CDR3: TGTGCCACCAGCAGAGAGCCTGGGACTAGCGGGAGGATCTACAATGAGCAGTTCTTC.

This chain uses TRBV18 with TRBJ2-7, with TRBD2 identical over 12 bases. The CDR3 length is 16 residues. Germline values: CDR1 KGHSH, CDR2 LQKENI. V gave up 5 bases and J gave up 6 bases; unmatched junction bases: 11. The CDR3 spells CASSSYETSGSGEQYF. CDR3 sequence (DNA): TGTGCCAGCTCATCATACGAGACTAGCGGGAGCGGCGAGCAGTACTTC.

The CDR3 bases are TGTGCCAGCAGTTTGCCCGGGACAGGGGGCCCAAATGAGCAGTTCTTC. This encodes CASSLPGTGGPNEQFF. The gene calls are TRBV28 and TRBJ2-1; 12 bases are a match to TRBD1. Losses at the gene ends were 3 bases for V and 7 bases for J; bases not matched to a gene: 7. Germline V gives CDR1 MDHEN, CDR2 SYDVKM. CDR3 length: 16 amino acids.

The gene calls are TRBV11-2 and TRBJ2-5, with TRBD2 as a possible D gene (6 bases). This CDR3 region has 14 residues. Deletions cut 4 bases from V and 4 bases from J, with 13 bases between. The V gene's germline CDR1 is SGHAT and CDR2 FQNNGV. DNA of the CDR3: TGTGCCAGCAGCTACCCGGGACTGGGAGAGACCCAGTACTTC. Amino acids: CASSYPGLGETQYF.

The rearrangement joins TRBV6-1 to TRBJ2-7, with D perhaps matching TRBD2 (6 bases). V lost 2 bases and J 0 bases, leaving 11 bases between the germline ends. CDR3 length: 15 amino acids. Germline V gene sequence: CDR1 MNHNS, CDR2 SASEGT. The CDR3 nucleotides read TGTGCCAGCAGTGAACGGAGCGGGTCCTCCTACGAGCAGTACTTC. As protein: CASSERSGSSYEQYF.

The chain uses TRBV7-8 and TRBJ1-1, with TRBD1 matching over 11 bases. CDR1 and CDR2 (germline): SGHVS, FQNEAQ. The CDR3 is 15 amino acids. Trimming took 4 bases from V and 4 from J; bases not matched to a gene: 5. The CDR3 region is CASSWTGGGGTEAFF. Written as DNA, the CDR3 is TGTGCCAGCAGCTGGACAGGGGGCGGCGGCACTGAAGCTTTCTTT.

The chain combines TRBV18 with TRBJ1-5; D unresolved. Trimming removed 6 bases at V and 0 bases at J, with 6 bases between. Per germline, CDR1 KGHSH and CDR2 LQKENI. The length of the CDR3 is 13 residues. The CDR3 reads CASSADSNQPQHF. DNA for the CDR3: TGTGCCAGCTCTGCTGATAGCAATCAGCCCCAGCATTTT.

This chain uses TRBV12-5 with TRBJ2-1, with D unclear. The CDR3 runs to 15 residues. Germline CDR1 LGHNT, CDR2 FRNRAP. V lost 3 bases, J lost 2 bases, and 11 bases lay in between. The CDR3 reads CASGLLPLTYNEQFF. The CDR3 coding sequence is TGTGCTAGTGGTTTACTACCTTTAACCTACAATGAGCAGTTCTTC. The full variable domain, in which reference TRBV12-5 and TRBJ2-1 provide the parts outside the CDR3, is DARVTQTPRHKVTEMGQEVTMRCQPILGHNTVFWYRQTMMQGLELLAYFRNRAPLDDSGMPKDRFSAEMPDATLATLKIQPSEPRDSAVYFCASGLLPLTYNEQFFGPGTRLTVL.

This sequence joins TRBV29-1 and TRBJ2-1, with a possible D match to TRBD1 (5 bases). This CDR3 is built from 13 residues. V dropped 3 bases and J dropped 9 bases, with 15 bases sitting between them. Germline V gene data show CDR1 as SQVTM and CDR2 as ANQGSEA. The DNA for the CDR3 is TGCAGCGTTGAGGCCAGGGCGCGATCTGAGCAGTTCTTC. It codes for CSVEARARSEQFF.

CDR3 bases: TGTGCCAGCAGTTTTGGGAGGGAGGCTTTCTTT. Protein: CASSFGREAFF. The rearrangement uses TRBV7-9 and TRBJ1-1; D gene uncertain. Looked up from germline, CDR1 is SEHNR and CDR2 is FQNEAQ (reference sequence). The CDR3 is made up of 11 amino acids. V dropped 6 bases and J dropped 11 bases, with 13 bases sitting between them. Full variable domain (missing parts from reference TRBV7-9 and TRBJ1-1): DTGVSQNPRHKITKRGQNVTFRCDPISEHNRLYWYRQTLGQGPEFLTYFQNEAQLEKSRLLSDRFSAERPKGSFSTLEIQRTEQGDSAMYLCASSFGREAFFGQGTRLTVV.

The chain has TRBV5-1 and TRBJ1-6; the match to TRBD1 covers 7 bases. The CDR3 is made up of 15 amino acids. The V segment lost 4 bases and the J segment 5 bases; nucleotides outside the gene matches: 6. Germline V gene data show CDR1 as SGHRS and CDR2 as YFSETQ. CDR3 region: CASSRGTENNSPLHF. The CDR3 DNA is TGCGCCAGCAGCCGAGGGACAGAAAATAATTCACCCCTCCACTTT.

The V gene is TRBV6-1, the J gene TRBJ1-4; 10 bases fit TRBD1. Losses at the gene ends were 1 base for V and 7 bases for J; bases not matched to a gene: 3. In germline, CDR1 is MNHNS, CDR2 SASEGT. CDR3 size: 15 residues. This CDR3 is CASSEGTGGFEKLFF. The CDR3, as DNA: TGTGCCAGCAGTGAAGGGACAGGGGGTTTTGAAAAACTGTTTTTT.

The chain links TRBV30 to TRBJ2-3; possible D gene TRBD2, 5 bases. The V end lost 3 bases, the J end lost 5 bases, and 9 bases lay between the germline ends. This CDR3 has 12 amino acids. Germline assignment: CDR1 GTSNPN and CDR2 SVGIG (reference sequence). The CDR3 protein is CAWSPEEDTQYF. CDR3 nucleotides: TGTGCCTGGAGCCCGGAGGAAGATACGCAGTATTTT.

The chain couples TRBV19 to TRBJ2-7; 10 bases agree with TRBD1. This CDR3 comprises 14 residues. CDR1 and CDR2 (germline): LNHDA, SQIVND (reference sequence). CDR3 in amino acids: CATKPGQGFDEQYF. CDR3 coding DNA: TGTGCAACAAAGCCGGGACAGGGGTTTGACGAGCAGTACTTC.